This T cell receptor beta chain was recorded in a study of beta chain features in type 1 diabetes. With 6 bases removed from V and 5 bases from J, the gap between germline ends came to 16 bases. Germline loops: CDR1 SEHNR, CDR2 FQNEAQ (reference sequence). The CDR3 totals 14 residues. Purity exceeding 95% was reached by all sorted populations. cDNA synthesis used the whole RNA isolate, giving expressed TCRB sequences. Repertoires were generated with immunoSEQ multiplex PCR, while TCRdb's copy carries only in-frame clones and drops some. Among over 350,000 clones listed, about 16% were seen once. The gene calls are TRBV7-9 and TRBJ2-5; D not resolved. This TCR was sampled from a woman aged 18-29 years in good health. The specimen was naive CD4+ T cells from blood. The CDR3 bases are TGTGCCAGCAGTATCAGAGCTACCGGGGAGACCCAGTACTTC. It yields the protein CASSIRATGETQYF.